This T cell receptor (beta chain) was recovered during a study of T cell responses to AZD1222 COVID-19 vaccine. Data came from immunoSEQ multiplex PCR; TCRdb stores just in-frame clones and leaves some out. The top ten clones hold 4.2% of a sample with about 76,000 clones, over 85% of them seen once. Germline lookup yields CDR1 PRHDT and CDR2 FYEKMQ (reference sequence). Deletions cut 5 bases from V and 6 bases from J, with 28 bases between. This CDR3 is built from 18 residues. The TCR originated in an adult in good health. Sequencing used peripheral blood, obtained on day 0 of AZD1222 vaccination. The rearrangement uses TRBV13 and TRBJ1-2; the D gene is possibly TRBD1 (5 bases). DNA for the CDR3: TGTGCCAGCAGCGACACAAGCGGGACCTACGAAGATCTTGATGGCTACACCTTC. It encodes CASSDTSGTYEDLDGYTF. Looking up the rest from reference TRBV13 and TRBJ1-2 gives the full variable domain: AAGVIQSPRHLIKEKRETATLKCYPIPRHDTVYWYQQGPGQDPQFLISFYEKMQSDKGSIPDRFSAQQFSDYHSELNMSSLELGDSALYFCASSDTSGTYEDLDGYTFGSGTRLTVV.